Shown below are 28 T cell receptor beta chains from a single sample sequenced in a study of OX40 agonist ivuxolimab in advanced cancers. Profiled with immunoSEQ multiplex PCR; TCRdb holds only in-frame clones, not every one. In the table there are 45,000 to 50,000 clones, around 90% of which are singletons. The sample was CD4+ or CD8+ T cells sorted from blood, taken in a trial of the OX40 agonist ivuxolimab. All receptors come from an adult with an advanced solid tumor such as melanoma, head and neck, liver or kidney cancer.

This chain links TRBV11-2 with TRBJ2-2; a possible D gene is TRBD2 (6 bases). CDR3 length: 15 residues. Trimming shortened V by 5 bases and J by 7 bases, and 17 bases separated the two germline ends. Germline loops: CDR1 SGHAT, CDR2 FQNNGV. CDR3 amino acids: CASSVWGGKVGELFF. The CDR3, as DNA: TGTGCCAGCAGCGTGTGGGGCGGGAAGGTCGGGGAGCTGTTTTTT.

The sample holds one count of this clone. The CDR3 is CASSYDGSSYNEQFF. Here the CDR3 DNA reads TGTGCCAGCAGTTACGACGGGAGCTCCTACAATGAGCAGTTCTTC. The genes are TRBV6-6 and TRBJ2-1; tentative D call: TRBD2 (6 bases). The CDR3 sequence is 15 residues long. Germline V gives CDR1 MNHNY, CDR2 SVGAGI (reference sequence). V lost 2 bases and J lost 0, with 8 bases in between.

The genes are TRBV21-1 and TRBJ2-7; the table assigns TRBD1, which was not confirmed against the DNA. TRBV21-1 is annotated as a pseudogene. The CDR3 has 11 residues. This chain's CDR3 is CASSISDEQYF. The CDR3 nucleotides are TGTGCCAGCAGCATATCAGACGAGCAGTACTTC.

The rearrangement links TRBV7-9 to TRBJ2-7; 10 bases line up with TRBD1. CDR3 size: 14 residues. V gave up 5 bases and J gave up 3 bases; unmatched junction bases: 4. Germline CDR1 and CDR2: SEHNR and FQNEAQ (reference sequence). The CDR3 reads CASSQGDRGYEQYF. The CDR3 DNA is TGTGCCAGCAGCCAAGGGGACAGGGGCTACGAGCAGTACTTC.

This chain links TRBV2 with TRBJ2-1, with D unresolved. This CDR3 region has 14 residues. V lost 2 bases to trimming and J lost 9 bases, with 14 bases between them. The germline V gene encodes CDR1 SNHLY and CDR2 FYNNEI. This CDR3 is CASSETPTRGEQFF. Written as DNA, the CDR3 is TGTGCCAGCAGTGAAACCCCAACGCGTGGTGAGCAGTTCTTC.

Regarding this clone: A clone one base away is much larger, so this may be a read error. The chain carries TRBV9 and TRBJ1-1, with D perhaps TRBD1 (5 bases). The CDR3 contains 15 residues. Germline CDR1 reads SGDLS; CDR2 reads YYNGEE. The CDR3 loop is CANSVAGTGNTEAFF. The CDR3 DNA reads as TGTGCCAACAGCGTTGCCGGGACGGGGAACACTGAAGCTTTCTTT.

The chain links TRBV19 to TRBJ1-2; D is undetermined. This CDR3 contains 15 residues. Germline assignment: CDR1 LNHDA and CDR2 SQIVND (reference sequence). The germline V and J ends were trimmed by 7 bases and 4 bases, with 19 bases remaining between them. CDR3 in amino acids: CASNRFAGRVYGYTF. The CDR3 DNA reads as TGTGCCAGTAATAGGTTTGCAGGAAGAGTCTATGGCTACACCTTC. Using reference TRBV19 and TRBJ1-2 for the parts outside the CDR3, the full variable domain is DGGITQSPKYLFRKEGQNVTLSCEQNLNHDAMYWYRQDPGQGLRLIYYSQIVNDFQKGDIAEGYSVSREKKESFPLTVTSAQKNPTAFYLCASNRFAGRVYGYTFGSGTRLTVV.

The genes are TRBV7-8 and TRBJ1-3; D is perhaps TRBD1 (5 bases). The CDR3 is 14 amino acids. CDR1 is SGHVS, CDR2 FQNEAQ, per germline. V lost 3 bases, J lost 3 bases, and 9 bases lay in between. CDR3 DNA sequence: TGTGCCAGCAGCTTGGGACGTCATGGAAACACCATATATTTT. Encoded protein: CASSLGRHGNTIYF.

The rearrangement uses TRBV5-1 and TRBJ2-6, with D possibly matching TRBD1 (5 bases). The germline CDR1 and CDR2 sequences are SGHRS and YFSETQ. CDR3 length: 14 residues. The V gene lost 6 bases and the J gene lost 0 bases, with 7 bases spanning the gap. In nucleotides, the CDR3 is TGCGCCAGCACAGACAGCTCTGGGGCCAACGTCCTGACTTTC. This translates into CASTDSSGANVLTF.

This clone was recorded once. This rearrangement joins TRBV11-2 to TRBJ2-5, with TRBD2 as a possible D gene (5 bases). This CDR3 comprises 15 residues. V lost 2 bases, J lost 2 bases, and 12 bases lay in between. Germline V CDR1 and CDR2: SGHAT, FQNNGV. CDR3 nucleotide sequence: TGTGCCAGCAGCTTAAAGTTTTGGAGGCAAGAGACCCAGTACTTC. Amino acid sequence: CASSLKFWRQETQYF.

J is TRBJ2-1 and V is TRBV30, with D possibly TRBD2 on 5 matching bases. Between the trimmed V and J ends, which lost 1 base and 1 base, there was a span of 14 bases. The germline gives CDR1 GTSNPN, CDR2 SVGIG (reference sequence). The CDR3 is 16 residues long. The CDR3 here is CAWSAPLVKSYNEQFF. CDR3 DNA sequence: TGTGCCTGGAGTGCCCCACTAGTTAAGTCCTACAATGAGCAGTTCTTC.

The CDR3 is CASSSGQGIRETQYF. As DNA, the CDR3 is TGTGCCAGCAGCTCCGGACAGGGTATACGGGAGACCCAGTACTTC. V and J are TRBV5-8 and TRBJ2-5; 8 nucleotides agree with TRBD1. V dropped 3 bases and J dropped 5; count of bases not matched to a gene: 9. CDR3 length equals 15 residues. In germline, CDR1 is SGHTS, CDR2 YDEGEE.

The chain recombines TRBV4-1 with TRBJ2-3; TRBD1 might be the D (5 bases). The V gene's germline CDR1 is MGHRA and CDR2 YSYEKL. V was clipped by 4 bases and J by 4 bases, with 6 bases between them. This CDR3 has 12 amino acids. CDR3 nucleotides: TGCGCCAGCAGCCCAGGGCCAGATACGCAGTATTTT. Its protein is CASSPGPDTQYF.

This chain uses TRBV6-5 with TRBJ2-5; TRBD1 aligns across 9 bases. Germline loops: CDR1 MNHEY, CDR2 SVGAGI. This CDR3 has 15 amino acids. Unmatched junction bases numbered 11, after V lost 7 bases and J lost 5 bases. The CDR3 nucleotides read TGTGCCAGCAAGGGGACAGGGTTTTTAACGGAGACCCAGTACTTC. Protein: CASKGTGFLTETQYF.

The chain couples TRBV7-2 to TRBJ2-7, with 7 bases identical to TRBD1. V lost 5 bases, J lost 3 bases, and 10 bases stayed unmatched. The CDR3 extends over 15 amino acids. The germline CDR1 and CDR2 sequences are SGHTA and FQGNSA. The CDR3 DNA reads as TGTGCCAGCAGCCCGCCGGGCCGGGACAGCTACGAGCAGTACTTC. As protein: CASSPPGRDSYEQYF.

The chain recombines TRBV7-9 with TRBJ1-2; a weak D match, TRBD1 (5 bases). This CDR3 spans 14 amino acids. V lost 1 base to trimming and J lost 3 bases, with 9 bases between them. CDR1 and CDR2 (germline): SEHNR, FQNEAQ (reference sequence). The CDR3 reads CASSLGSGDYGYTF. Written as DNA, the CDR3 is TGTGCCAGCAGCTTAGGGTCGGGGGACTATGGCTACACCTTC.

V gene TRBV7-9 combines with J gene TRBJ1-5, with D perhaps TRBD1 (6 bases). Germline CDR1 and CDR2: SEHNR and FQNEAQ (reference sequence). This CDR3 spans 12 amino acids. V lost 2 bases and J 9 bases, leaving 8 bases between the germline ends. CDR3 region: CASSLIRGPQHF. CDR3 in DNA: TGTGCCAGCAGCTTAATCAGGGGGCCCCAGCATTTT.

The chain recombines TRBV5-5 with TRBJ1-2, with a weak D call TRBD1 (6 bases). The CDR3 is 15 residues long. Germline CDR1 is SGHKS and CDR2 is YYEKEE (reference sequence). V was trimmed by 4 bases and J by 1 base, leaving 14 bases between them. CDR3 region: CASSLDGGGNYGYTF. For the CDR3, the DNA is TGTGCCAGCAGCCTGGACGGAGGGGGTAACTATGGCTACACCTTC. The complete variable domain, with remaining parts taken from reference TRBV5-5 and TRBJ1-2, reads DAGVTQSPTHLIKTRGQQVTLRCSPISGHKSVSWYQQVLGQGPQFIFQYYEKEERGRGNFPDRFSARQFPNYSSELNVNALLLGDSALYLCASSLDGGGNYGYTFGSGTRLTVV.

The V and J genes are TRBV7-2 and TRBJ2-5; no clear D gene. With 1 base removed from V and 2 bases from J, the gap between germline ends came to 5 bases. Germline values: CDR1 SGHTA, CDR2 FQGNSA. The CDR3 has 13 amino acids. CDR3 nucleotides: TGTGCCAGCAGCTTAGTGCTACAAGAGACCCAGTACTTC. Protein sequence: CASSLVLQETQYF.

This chain uses TRBV6-5 with TRBJ1-5; no clear D. The germline gives CDR1 MNHEY, CDR2 SVGAGI. This CDR3 is built from 11 residues. Trimming cost V 6 bases and J 9 bases, with 9 bases left between them. This chain's CDR3 is CASRNSAPQHF. Here the CDR3 DNA reads TGTGCCAGCAGGAACAGTGCGCCCCAGCATTTT.

The V gene is TRBV18, the J gene TRBJ2-7; D is perhaps TRBD1 (6 bases). The CDR3 consists of 14 residues. CDR1 and CDR2 from the germline V gene are KGHSH and LQKENI. V dropped 5 bases and J dropped 5 bases, with 16 bases sitting between them. The CDR3 region is CASSTTDSQHEQYF. For the CDR3, the DNA is TGTGCCAGCTCAACAACGGACAGTCAACACGAGCAGTACTTC.

The chain employs TRBV2 and TRBJ2-1, with TRBD1 matching over 7 bases. With 6 bases clipped from V and 4 bases from J, the junction kept 6 bases outside the gene matches. CDR1 is SNHLY, CDR2 FYNNEI, per germline. The CDR3 consists of 14 residues. CDR3 sequence: CASRPGTAYNEQFF. CDR3 bases: TGTGCCAGCAGACCAGGGACAGCTTACAATGAGCAGTTCTTC.

Points on this clone: Germline and junction disagree at one end, which may indicate a read error. The chain recombines TRBV7-7 with TRBJ2-1; 8 nucleotides line up with TRBD1. The germline V gene encodes CDR1 SSHAT and CDR2 FNYEAQ (reference sequence). This CDR3 contains 14 residues. CDR3 bases: TGTGCTAGCAGCAAGGCAGGGGGCTGGAATGAGCAGTTCTTC. Its translation is CASSKAGGWNEQFF.

V is TRBV27 and J is TRBJ1-4, with TRBD1 matching 7 bases. The CDR3 length is 15 residues. Germline V gives CDR1 MNHEY, CDR2 SMNVEV (reference sequence). The V segment lost 2 bases and the J segment 4 bases; nucleotides outside the gene matches: 4. The CDR3 DNA reads as TGTGCCAGCAGTTTAAACAGGGGTTATAATGAAAAACTGTTTTTT. This encodes CASSLNRGYNEKLFF. Full variable domain (rest looked up from reference TRBV27 and TRBJ1-4): EAQVTQNPRYLITVTGKKLTVTCSQNMNHEYMSWYRQDPGLGLRQIYYSMNVEVTDKGDVPEGYKVSRKEKRNFPLILESPSPNQTSLYFCASSLNRGYNEKLFFGSGTQLSVL.

This clone has only a few counts. The chain couples TRBV2 to TRBJ2-3; D is uncertain. CDR1 and CDR2 from the germline V gene are SNHLY and FYNNEI. The V end was cut by 4 bases, the J end by 7 bases, with 6 bases between. The CDR3 covers 11 residues. CDR3 sequence: CASSAGNTQYF. CDR3 nucleotide sequence: TGTGCCAGCAGTGCTGGAAATACGCAGTATTTT. The whole variable domain, filled in from reference TRBV2 and TRBJ2-3, reads EPEVTQTPSHQVTQMGQEVILRCVPISNHLYFYWYRQILGQKVEFLVSFYNNEISEKSEIFDDQFSVERPDGSNFTLKIRSTKLEDSAMYFCASSAGNTQYFGPGTRLTVL.

The rearrangement uses TRBV9 and TRBJ2-1; 9 bases map to TRBD1. With 4 bases clipped from V and 7 bases from J, the junction kept 12 bases outside the gene matches. The CDR3 is made up of 16 amino acids. CDR1 and CDR2 from the germline V gene are SGDLS and YYNGEE. The CDR3 sequence is CASSPRGQGGWNEQFF. The DNA of the CDR3 is TGTGCCAGCAGCCCGCGGGGACAGGGTGGTTGGAATGAGCAGTTCTTC.

Note on this clone: One end of the junction varies from germline; a read error may be responsible. This chain joins TRBV7-7 and TRBJ2-2; no clear D. The CDR3 runs 14 residues. Germline assignment: CDR1 SSHAT and CDR2 FNYEAQ (reference sequence). The DNA for the CDR3 is TGTGCTAGCAGCTCAACAGCGAACACCGGGGAGCTGTTTTTT. Its translation: CASSSTANTGELFF.

The chain carries TRBV9 and TRBJ2-5; D may be TRBD1 (5 bases). The V end was cut by 2 bases, the J end by 3 bases, with 11 bases between. This CDR3 has 14 amino acids. Germline values: CDR1 SGDLS, CDR2 YYNGEE. The CDR3 region is CASSVSSGKETQYF. As DNA, the CDR3 is TGTGCCAGCAGCGTTAGCTCAGGGAAAGAGACCCAGTACTTC.